This T cell receptor (beta chain) was identified in a study of cytomegalovirus exposure and HLA in healthy donors. Primers included in the PCR were 60 Vbeta and 13 Jbeta primers. Produced via immunoSEQ multiplex PCR; TCRdb's table is partial and in-frame only. The data show 90,000 to 120,000 clones, around 67% seen once. The germline V gene has CDR1 LNHNV and CDR2 YYDKDF (reference sequence). V was shortened by 0 bases and J by 0 bases, with 8 bases between the two germline ends. The CDR3 has 16 amino acids. The receptor's source is a woman between 40 and 55 years old in good health and CMV-seropositive. The rearrangement links TRBV15 to TRBJ1-4, with D perhaps TRBD1 (5 bases). What was sequenced was PBMCs. CDR3 in amino acids: CATSREPTATNEKLFF. The CDR3 DNA is TGTGCCACCAGCAGAGAACCGACAGCAACTAATGAAAAACTGTTTTTT.